What follows are 23 T cell receptor beta chains derived from one specimen sequenced in a study of T cell clones after liver transplantation. Sequencing used immunoSEQ multiplex PCR; TCRdb keeps in-frame clones, though not all of them. The repertoire holds tens of thousands of clones, roughly nine tenths seen once, with approximately 2.4% in the top ten. The sequenced sample was CD4+ T cells from blood, obtained before liver transplant. The receptors originated from a human donor who received a liver transplant.

V and J are TRBV27 and TRBJ2-7, with D perhaps matching TRBD2 (5 bases). Germline assignment: CDR1 MNHEY and CDR2 SMNVEV (reference sequence). Trimming shortened V by 4 bases and J by 2 bases, and 12 bases separated the two germline ends. The CDR3 length is 14 residues. The CDR3 sequence: CASSSRGLTYEQYF. The DNA of the CDR3 is TGTGCCAGCAGTTCACGCGGGTTAACCTACGAGCAGTACTTC.

This chain connects TRBV14 to TRBJ2-7, with 12 bases matching TRBD2. V lost 1 base, J lost 8 bases, and 6 bases stayed unmatched. Germline CDR1 SGHDN, CDR2 FVKESK. This CDR3 comprises 15 residues. The CDR3 bases are TGTGCCAGCAGCCAAGCCCTAGCGGGAGGGCTTAAGCAGTACTTC. Translating it yields CASSQALAGGLKQYF.

V is TRBV11-3 and J is TRBJ2-7; 14 bases match TRBD2. The CDR3 is 15 residues long. Germline V gene lookup returns CDR1 SGHNT and CDR2 YENEEA. After removal of 5 bases from V and 3 bases from J, the junction contained 3 bases not matched to a gene. CDR3 nucleotides: TGTGCCAGCAGCCCAGGGACTAGCGGGAGCTACGAGCAGTACTTC. Translated: CASSPGTSGSYEQYF.

Concerning this clone: The same CDR3 can be traced to other DNA sequences in this sample. The chain recombines TRBV11-3 with TRBJ1-1, with 8 bases matching TRBD1. The ends lost 1 base at V and 0 bases at J; junction bases unmatched: 4. Germline values: CDR1 SGHNT, CDR2 YENEEA. The CDR3 totals 16 residues. The CDR3 reads CASSLGGDRMNTEAFF. CDR3 nucleotides: TGTGCCAGCAGCTTAGGGGGGGACAGGATGAACACTGAAGCTTTCTTT.

V is TRBV7-8 and J is TRBJ2-7; D unresolved. The CDR3 totals 13 residues. CDR1 and CDR2 (germline): SGHVS, FQNEAQ. V was shortened by 5 bases and J by 0 bases, with 8 bases between the two germline ends. The CDR3 sequence: CASSPFVSYEQYF. The CDR3 bases are TGTGCCAGCAGCCCCTTCGTCTCCTACGAGCAGTACTTC. Filled out from reference TRBV7-8 and TRBJ2-7, the complete variable domain reads GAGVSQSPRYKVAKRGQDVALRCDPISGHVSLFWYQQALGQGPEFLTYFQNEAQLDKSGLPSDRFFAERPEGSVSTLKIQRTQQEDSAVYLCASSPFVSYEQYFGPGTRLTVT.

The chain carries TRBV23-1 and TRBJ2-1; the D gene is possibly TRBD1 (5 bases). TRBV23-1 carries the ORF label, with uncertain function. The V end lost 3 bases, the J end lost 0 bases, and 12 bases lay between the germline ends. The CDR3 covers 16 residues. The CDR3 reads CASSHPGQDSYNEQFF. In nucleotides, the CDR3 is TGCGCCAGCAGTCACCCTGGACAAGACTCCTACAATGAGCAGTTCTTC.

The rearrangement joins TRBV5-4 to TRBJ1-2, with 9 bases identical to TRBD1. CDR1 is SGHNT, CDR2 YYREEE, per germline (reference sequence). The CDR3 consists of 16 residues. V was pared by 6 bases and J by 6 bases, with 15 bases of the junction left unmatched. The CDR3 reads CASTSPSRQGGDGYTF. CDR3 in DNA: TGTGCCAGCACGTCACCAAGTAGACAGGGGGGCGATGGCTACACCTTC.

This chain connects TRBV27 to TRBJ2-1; 8 bases agree with TRBD1. The CDR3 spans 14 residues. Germline-derived CDR1 and CDR2 are MNHEY and SMNVEV (reference sequence). Trimming at V came to 2 bases and at J to 8 bases, leaving 5 bases not matched to a gene. The CDR3 region is CASSLQTGGYEQFF. In DNA, the CDR3 is TGTGCCAGCAGTTTACAAACAGGGGGGTATGAGCAGTTCTTC.

On this clone itself: A junction end diverges from the germline sequence, so it may reflect a read error. The CDR3 region is CVSSSFLGDNEQFF. Written as DNA, the CDR3 is TGTGTCAGCAGCTCCTTCCTCGGAGACAATGAGCAGTTCTTC. The rearrangement links TRBV9 to TRBJ2-1; no firm D call. Germline CDR1 reads SGDLS; CDR2 reads YYNGEE. The CDR3 has 14 residues.

The V call is TRBV6-5, the J call TRBJ1-1; D gene unclear. Germline V CDR1 and CDR2: MNHEY, SVGAGI. This CDR3 region has 15 residues. The germline V and J ends were trimmed by 2 bases and 4 bases, with 14 bases remaining between them. CDR3 protein: CASSYPNGRGTEAFF. Here the CDR3 DNA reads TGTGCCAGCAGTTACCCCAACGGGCGAGGCACTGAAGCTTTCTTT.

The chain carries TRBV30 and TRBJ2-5; D is ambiguous. Germline loops: CDR1 GTSNPN, CDR2 SVGIG (reference sequence). This CDR3 is built from 14 residues. The V gene lost 0 bases and the J gene lost 3 bases, with 11 bases spanning the gap. As DNA, the CDR3 is TGTGCCTGGAGTGTACGGGTTGGGGAAGAGACCCAGTACTTC. Protein: CAWSVRVGEETQYF. Full variable domain (outside the CDR3, taken from reference TRBV30 and TRBJ2-5): SQTIHQWPATLVQPVGSPLSLECTVEGTSNPNLYWYRQAAGRGLQLLFYSVGIGQISSEVPQNLSASRPQDRQFILSSKKLLLSDSGFYLCAWSVRVGEETQYFGPGTRLLVL.

V and J are TRBV5-6 and TRBJ2-5; 7 bases fit TRBD1. J lost 6 bases, V lost 6 bases, and 8 bases had no gene match. The V gene's germline CDR1 is SGHDT and CDR2 YYEEEE. The CDR3 extends over 13 amino acids. The CDR3: CASNRQGSKTQYF. CDR3 nucleotides: TGTGCCAGCAACCGACAGGGTTCGAAGACCCAGTACTTC.

This clone occurred once. The rearrangement joins TRBV28 to TRBJ2-3; 9 bases fit TRBD1. The V gene end was trimmed by 5 bases and the J gene end by 2 bases; junction bases not matched to a gene: 8. CDR1 and CDR2 from the germline V gene are MDHEN and SYDVKM. The CDR3 length is 16 residues. The CDR3 nucleotides read TGTGCCAGCAGTCCCACGGGGACAGGGCTCACAGATACGCAGTATTTT. Its protein product is CASSPTGTGLTDTQYF. The whole variable domain, remainder taken from reference TRBV28 and TRBJ2-3, is DVKVTQSSRYLVKRTGEKVFLECVQDMDHENMFWYRQDPGLGLRLIYFSYDVKMKEKGDIPEGYSVSREKKERFSLILESASTNQTSMYLCASSPTGTGLTDTQYFGPGTRLTVL.

The V gene is TRBV28, the J gene TRBJ1-6; D perhaps matches TRBD1 (5 bases). The ends were cut back, 5 bases at V and 9 bases at J, with 11 bases in the middle. Germline V gene sequence: CDR1 MDHEN, CDR2 SYDVKM. The CDR3 totals 13 residues. As DNA, the CDR3 is TGTGCCAGCAGTCTCCACGGGGGTTCACCCCTCCACTTT. Protein product: CASSLHGGSPLHF. Complete variable domain (other parts from reference TRBV28 and TRBJ1-6): DVKVTQSSRYLVKRTGEKVFLECVQDMDHENMFWYRQDPGLGLRLIYFSYDVKMKEKGDIPEGYSVSREKKERFSLILESASTNQTSMYLCASSLHGGSPLHFGNGTRLTVT.

This chain joins TRBV6-6 and TRBJ2-1; D call uncertain. The germline V gene has CDR1 MNHNY and CDR2 SVGAGI (reference sequence). Deletions cut 7 bases from V and 4 bases from J, with 11 bases between. The CDR3 is 13 residues long. The CDR3 nucleotides are TGTGCCAGCACTAGGACGGCATACAATGAGCAGTTCTTC. This encodes CASTRTAYNEQFF.

The chain links TRBV11-3 to TRBJ2-1; 10 positions agree with TRBD1. V lost 5 bases to trimming and J lost 9 bases; unmatched junction nucleotides: 16. The CDR3 totals 17 residues. Per germline, CDR1 SGHNT and CDR2 YENEEA. CDR3: CASSLTGTGDRMGEQFF. CDR3 nucleotide sequence: TGTGCCAGCAGCCTAACCGGGACAGGGGATAGGATGGGTGAGCAGTTCTTC.

The J gene is TRBJ1-2, the V gene TRBV28; D perhaps matches TRBD1 (6 bases). Germline V gene lookup returns CDR1 MDHEN and CDR2 SYDVKM. The length of the CDR3 is 14 residues. Trimming removed 2 bases from V and 1 base from J, with 8 bases in between. For the CDR3, the DNA is TGTGCCAGCAGTTTACAGGGGCTTAACTATGGCTACACCTTC. Translating it yields CASSLQGLNYGYTF.

The chain uses TRBV9 and TRBJ2-3; TRBD2 agrees at 9 bases. J lost 4 bases, V lost 3 bases, and 9 bases had no gene match. The CDR3 runs 16 residues. Germline CDR1 and CDR2: SGDLS and YYNGEE. The DNA for the CDR3 is TGTGCCAGCAGCGCCCGAGGAGCGGGAGGAGCAGATACGCAGTATTTT. This codes for CASSARGAGGADTQYF.

V gene TRBV2 combines with J gene TRBJ2-5; no clear D. The V gene's germline CDR1 is SNHLY and CDR2 FYNNEI. V was shortened by 2 bases and J by 5 bases, with 15 bases between the two germline ends. CDR3 length: 15 amino acids. This chain's CDR3 is CASSEKTGWVETQYF. DNA for the CDR3: TGTGCCAGCAGTGAAAAGACTGGATGGGTCGAGACCCAGTACTTC.

The chain couples TRBV19 to TRBJ2-5; unclear D gene. The CDR3 extends over 11 amino acids. CDR1 is LNHDA and CDR2 is SQIVND in the germline V gene (reference sequence). V was pared by 3 bases and J by 5 bases, with 4 bases between. This CDR3 is CASSITETQYF. CDR3 nucleotides: TGTGCCAGTAGTATTACTGAGACCCAGTACTTC.

V is TRBV6-5 and J is TRBJ1-1; possible D gene TRBD1, 6 bases. The CDR3 has 15 amino acids. Germline CDR1 is MNHEY and CDR2 is SVGAGI. V shed 2 bases and J shed 7 bases, with 17 bases lying between them. The CDR3 bases are TGTGCCAGCAGTTACAGGTACAGGGAACGGGTTGAAGCTTTCTTT. It specifies CASSYRYRERVEAFF.

This clone was detected once. The chain has TRBV30 and TRBJ1-4; possibly TRBD1 for D (6 bases). From germline, CDR1 is GTSNPN and CDR2 SVGIG (reference sequence). The V and J ends lost 1 base and 5 bases respectively, with 23 bases between them. The CDR3 contains 18 residues. The CDR3 nucleotides are TGTGCCTGGAGTGGTACCTCCCTCGGACAGCGTAGGAATGAAAAACTGTTTTTT. Amino acid sequence: CAWSGTSLGQRRNEKLFF.

V is TRBV6-5 and J is TRBJ1-1, with 8 bases that match TRBD1. The CDR3 loop spans 14 amino acids. Trimming removed 2 bases from V and 4 bases from J; junction bases left unmatched: 3. Germline CDR1 is MNHEY and CDR2 is SVGAGI. CDR3 loop: CASSYLTGGTEAFF. CDR3 coding DNA: TGTGCCAGCAGTTACCTTACAGGGGGCACTGAAGCTTTCTTT.